The clone carrying this T cell receptor (beta chain) is classed as medium-sized. These data belong to a study of naive and memory T cell subsets. Amplification of ligated cDNA took four PCR rounds with SP2 and nested alpha and beta constant primers. TCRdb re-called the UMI-ligation and nested PCR reads through MiXCR, storing one row per CDR3 protein. Of around 2,000 distinct CDR3 sequences in the sample, about 4.3% were seen once. The germline gives CDR1 SGHRS, CDR2 YFSETQ. The CDR3 runs 12 residues. Trimming removed 0 bases at V and 7 bases at J, with 5 bases between. Treatment specified: skin biopsy from saline-injected control site (resident skin T cells). Reverse transcription used DNase-treated unsorted total RNA, aiming for roughly 1 to 1,100 ng.

The J gene is TRBJ2-1, the V gene TRBV5-1; D tentatively fits TRBD1 or TRBD2 (5 bases each). Material: skin, obtained from a saline injection site in the skin. This sequence was found in an adult in good health. CDR3 bases: TGCGCCAGCAGCTTGGGGGGGAATGAGCAGTTCTTC. Translating it yields CASSLGGNEQFF.